A selection of T cell receptor beta chains follows, all from one sample in a study of CD8+CD57+ T cells in acquired aplastic anemia. TCRdb used MiXCR to reprocess the reads, holding one entry per CDR3 protein. This table has over 150,000 distinct CDR3 sequences, approximately 40% appearing once. Sequencing was carried out using sorted CD4+, CD8+, or CD8+CD57+ T cells (not recorded which) from PBMCs. The receptors stem from a human donor in good health. The CDR3 runs from the conserved cysteine through the conserved F or W. The D gene is left open where the match is weak. Clone size, where shown, is once, few, many, or a class for clones that have expanded.

d_call: -
v_call: TRBV5-1
clone_size: many
cdr3_aa: CASSIGQTSAHEQYF

d_call: -
v_call: TRBV9
clone_size: many
cdr3_aa: CASSVATAGVRTEAFF

d_call: TRBD2
v_call: TRBV19
clone_size: -
cdr3_aa: CASSIGAGVVETQYF

d_call: -
v_call: TRBV6-5
clone_size: many
cdr3_aa: CASSYSEEGLGAFF

d_call: TRBD1
v_call: TRBV15
clone_size: -
cdr3_aa: CATSSGTGGSYEQCF

d_call: TRBD1
v_call: TRBV7-2
clone_size: many
cdr3_aa: CASSLNRGLLVYGYTF

d_call: -
v_call: TRBV5-1
clone_size: many
cdr3_aa: CASRDSNTGELFF

d_call: -
v_call: TRBV5-1
clone_size: many
cdr3_aa: CASSLQSDTDTQYF

d_call: -
v_call: TRBV12-3/TRBV12-4
clone_size: many
cdr3_aa: CASSPGTAGLNSPLHF

d_call: -
v_call: TRBV19
clone_size: few
cdr3_aa: CASKQGNTEAFF

d_call: -
v_call: TRBV19
clone_size: few
cdr3_aa: CASSIGVGTYEQYF

d_call: TRBD2
v_call: TRBV6-1
clone_size: -
cdr3_aa: CASSDRRGGWTDTQYF

d_call: TRBD1
v_call: TRBV9
clone_size: once
cdr3_aa: CASSVGTANTEAFF

d_call: TRBD1
v_call: TRBV7-3
clone_size: many
cdr3_aa: CASSSKGQGKETQYF

d_call: TRBD2
v_call: TRBV10-1
clone_size: many
cdr3_aa: CASSFGGRENEQFF

d_call: TRBD1
v_call: TRBV18
clone_size: many
cdr3_aa: CASSPFGQGYEQYF

d_call: -
v_call: TRBV20-1
clone_size: once
cdr3_aa: CSARVRSSSYNSLLHF

d_call: -
v_call: TRBV6-1
clone_size: -
cdr3_aa: CASSEGFSGLYGYTF

d_call: -
v_call: TRBV6-1
clone_size: -
cdr3_aa: CASSLAGTRSSYEQYF

d_call: TRBD1
v_call: TRBV20-1
clone_size: -
cdr3_aa: CSATPGQNNSPLHF

d_call: TRBD1
v_call: TRBV5-1
clone_size: few
cdr3_aa: CASSVGSGQGKLFF

d_call: -
v_call: TRBV20-1
clone_size: -
cdr3_aa: CSANLGGYEQYF

d_call: TRBD1
v_call: TRBV6-4
clone_size: -
cdr3_aa: CASSDGQGAMNTEAFF

d_call: TRBD2
v_call: TRBV10-3
clone_size: -
cdr3_aa: CAISAGTSGHTGELFF

d_call: -
v_call: TRBV3-1
clone_size: few
cdr3_aa: CASSQKTAGAFF

d_call: -
v_call: TRBV7-8
clone_size: many
cdr3_aa: CASSPYGGDRPTYEQYF

d_call: -
v_call: TRBV10-3
clone_size: once
cdr3_aa: CAISVGLADNEQFF

d_call: -
v_call: TRBV24-1
clone_size: many
cdr3_aa: CATSDTTGFRTGELFF

d_call: -
v_call: TRBV7-9
clone_size: -
cdr3_aa: CASRTGSIEQFF

d_call: TRBD1
v_call: TRBV15
clone_size: -
cdr3_aa: CATSRGRGTVMNTEAFF

d_call: -
v_call: TRBV12-3/TRBV12-4
clone_size: many
cdr3_aa: CASSFGGNSNQPQHF

d_call: -
v_call: TRBV9
clone_size: many
cdr3_aa: CASSASPMGGIGDTEAFF

d_call: -
v_call: TRBV30
clone_size: few
cdr3_aa: CAWSWGNQPQHF

d_call: -
v_call: TRBV5-1
clone_size: many
cdr3_aa: CASSFTDPGTYEQYF

d_call: TRBD2
v_call: TRBV7-3
clone_size: few
cdr3_aa: CASSLKAAGGSSYNEQFF

d_call: TRBD2
v_call: TRBV2
clone_size: -
cdr3_aa: CASSGVGLADSYEQYF

d_call: -
v_call: TRBV5-4
clone_size: once
cdr3_aa: CASSTSSGTDTQYF

d_call: -
v_call: TRBV18
clone_size: -
cdr3_aa: CASSPQGHEQYF

d_call: TRBD1
v_call: TRBV4-1
clone_size: -
cdr3_aa: CASSQQDRGHNEQFF

d_call: TRBD1
v_call: TRBV7-3
clone_size: many
cdr3_aa: CASSRTGEGYTF

d_call: -
v_call: TRBV11-2
clone_size: -
cdr3_aa: CASSLEGNPTDTQYF

d_call: TRBD1
v_call: TRBV20-1
clone_size: once
cdr3_aa: CSARAGGILYSYTF

d_call: -
v_call: TRBV11-2
clone_size: -
cdr3_aa: CASSGGGAHGLETQYF

d_call: -
v_call: TRBV3-1
clone_size: -
cdr3_aa: CASSQNDRRPYEQYF

d_call: -
v_call: TRBV5-1
clone_size: many
cdr3_aa: CASSPQDTGELFF